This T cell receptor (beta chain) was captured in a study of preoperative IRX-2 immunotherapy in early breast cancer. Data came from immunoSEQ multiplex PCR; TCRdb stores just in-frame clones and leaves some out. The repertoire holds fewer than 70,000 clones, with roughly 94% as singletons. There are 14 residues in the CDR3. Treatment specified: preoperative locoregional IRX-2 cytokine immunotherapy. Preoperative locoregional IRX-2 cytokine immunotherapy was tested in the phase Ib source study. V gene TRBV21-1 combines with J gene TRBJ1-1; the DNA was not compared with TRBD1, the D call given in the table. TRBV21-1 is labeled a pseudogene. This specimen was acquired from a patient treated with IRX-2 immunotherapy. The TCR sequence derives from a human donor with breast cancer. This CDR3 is CASGPGGENTEAFF. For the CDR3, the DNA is TGTGCCAGCGGTCCAGGGGGAGAAAACACTGAAGCTTTCTTT.